The clone carrying this T cell receptor (beta chain) has a single count. The repertoire was sequenced with immunoSEQ multiplex PCR; TCRdb's copy has only in-frame clones and lacks some. Of about 89,000 clones listed, roughly 84% were seen once; the top ten hold around 6%. The data are from a study of OX40 agonist ivuxolimab in advanced cancers. About the study: Three patients responded partially, comprising one with hepatocellular carcinoma and two with cutaneous melanoma.

CDR1 and CDR2 from the germline V gene are SGHTA and FQGTGA. Trimming stripped 7 bases from V and 6 bases from J, with 17 bases between. This CDR3 is 14 amino acids long. Material: CD4+ or CD8+ T cells sorted from blood, obtained in a trial of the OX40 agonist ivuxolimab. This sequence was found in an adult with an advanced solid tumor such as melanoma, head and neck, liver or kidney cancer. The chain is built from TRBV7-3 and TRBJ2-3; a weak D match, TRBD1 (6 bases). The CDR3 spells CASNLGATGDTQYF. The CDR3 nucleotides read TGTGCCAGCAACTTGGGGGCCACGGGGGATACGCAGTATTTT.